Each of the 27 T cell receptor beta chains below was sequenced from the same sample in a study of breast tumors, draining lymph nodes, adjacent tissues. Breast cancer patients provided tissue from their axillary draining lymph nodes. TCRdb reanalysed the multiplex PCR reads using MiXCR and keeps one entry per CDR3 protein. Among some 130,000 distinct CDR3 sequences, just under 20% were seen once, and the ten largest hold over 3%. Sequenced input: axillary lymph node tissue. The source of these receptors is a female donor with breast cancer. Some clones in this sample may be carry-over from other donors' samples.

Regarding this clonotype: This may stem from a read error, because a much larger clone lies one nucleotide away. The chain joins TRBV7-9 to TRBJ2-3, with 8 positions matching TRBD1. The J call may be in error: the DNA end matches TRBJ1-5 better. CDR3 size: 17 residues. Germline V lookup: CDR1 SEHNR, CDR2 FQNEAQ (reference sequence). CDR3 DNA: TGTGCCAGCAGCTCCTCTCTGACAGGGACAGGCACAGATACGCAGCATTTT. Translation gives CASSSSLTGTGTDTQHF.

This clonotype was seen at least ten times. The chain is built from TRBV7-3 and TRBJ2-6, with D possibly being TRBD1 (5 bases). Trimming removed 5 bases at V and 2 bases at J, with 10 bases between. Germline V CDR1 and CDR2: SGHTA, FQGTGA. The CDR3 is 15 residues long. This chain's CDR3 is CASSQDRAGANVLTF. DNA for the CDR3: TGTGCCAGCAGCCAAGACAGAGCTGGGGCCAACGTCCTGACTTTC. Filled out from reference TRBV7-3 and TRBJ2-6, the complete variable domain reads GAGVSQTPSNKVTEKGKYVELRCDPISGHTALYWYRQSLGQGPEFLIYFQGTGAADDSGLPNDRFFAVRPEGSVSTLKIQRTERGDSAVYLCASSQDRAGANVLTFGAGSRLTVL.

This clonotype was seen a few times. V and J are TRBV5-4 and TRBJ2-3; a possible D gene is TRBD1 (7 bases). The germline V and J ends were trimmed by 4 bases and 3 bases, with 18 bases remaining between them. The CDR3 loop spans 16 amino acids. From germline, CDR1 is SGHNT and CDR2 YYREEE (reference sequence). The DNA for the CDR3 is TGTGCCAGCAGCCCCACCAGACAGGGAGGTACAGATACGCAGTATTTT. Translation: CASSPTRQGGTDTQYF.

The sample holds many counts of this clonotype. This sequence joins TRBV20-1 and TRBJ2-3; D call uncertain. Germline values: CDR1 DFQATT, CDR2 SNEGSKA (reference sequence). The ends were cut back, 4 bases at V and 6 bases at J, with 17 bases in the middle. CDR3 length: 14 amino acids. The CDR3 DNA sequence: TGCAGTGCTATCCCACCACTCCACAGTGATACGCAGTATTTT. Translated: CSAIPPLHSDTQYF.

This clonotype has more than one count but fewer than ten. This rearrangement joins TRBV5-4 to TRBJ2-1, with D hard to call. Germline CDR1 is SGHNT and CDR2 is YYREEE (reference sequence). V lost 5 bases, J lost 6 bases, and 12 bases lay in between. This CDR3 is built from 13 residues. The CDR3: CASRMTISNEQFF. DNA for the CDR3: TGTGCCAGCAGGATGACAATTTCCAATGAGCAGTTCTTC. Full variable domain (missing parts from reference TRBV5-4 and TRBJ2-1): ETGVTQSPTHLIKTRGQQVTLRCSSQSGHNTVSWYQQALGQGPQFIFQYYREEENGRGNFPPRFSGLQFPNYSSELNVNALELDDSALYLCASRMTISNEQFFGPGTRLTVL.

Worth noting for this clonotype: It may be a read error: a sequence one base away is much more abundant. The genes are TRBV28 and TRBJ1-2, with D tentatively TRBD1 (6 bases). The germline CDR1 and CDR2 sequences are MDHEN and SYDVKM. The CDR3 consists of 12 residues. CDR3 coding DNA: TGTGCCGGCAGGACAGACGACTATGGCTACACCTTC. Its translation is CAGRTDDYGYTF.

This clonotype came up many times. The chain has TRBV20-1 and TRBJ2-7, with D uncertain. Trimming stripped 5 bases from V and 4 bases from J, with 9 bases between. The CDR3 spans 11 residues. Germline V gene sequence: CDR1 DFQATT, CDR2 SNEGSKA (reference sequence). The CDR3 loop reads CSALDGYEQYF. CDR3 sequence (DNA): TGCAGTGCTTTGGACGGTTACGAGCAGTACTTC.

The rearrangement joins TRBV6-7 to TRBJ2-1, with 10 bases matching TRBD2. TRBV6-7 is designated an ORF whose function remains uncertain. The length of the CDR3 is 18 residues. With V trimmed by 0 bases and J by 6 bases, 11 bases remained unmatched. The CDR3 nucleotides read TGTGCCAGCAGTTACTCATCCCTAGCGGGGGCATTCGGCAATGAGCAGTTCTTC. This translates into CASSYSSLAGAFGNEQFF.

This clonotype was detected many times. The genes are TRBV6-5 and TRBJ2-3; 9 bases agree with TRBD2. Losses at the gene ends were 6 bases for V and 4 bases for J; bases not matched to a gene: 8. CDR1 MNHEY and CDR2 SVGAGI come from the germline V gene. The CDR3 is made up of 15 amino acids. The CDR3 DNA reads as TGTGCCAGCAGCATGGGACTAGCTGTCGCAGATACGCAGTATTTT. It encodes CASSMGLAVADTQYF.

The table lists this clonotype with a few counts. The rearrangement joins TRBV28 to TRBJ1-5; no clear D gene. The CDR3 length is 13 residues. The V and J ends lost 7 bases and 4 bases respectively, with 11 bases between them. Germline values: CDR1 MDHEN, CDR2 SYDVKM. The CDR3 reads CASKKSLNQPQHF. CDR3 in DNA: TGTGCCAGCAAAAAATCTTTGAATCAGCCCCAGCATTTT.

This clonotype occurred many times. This chain joins TRBV5-1 and TRBJ1-4; TRBD1 matches 8 bases. Germline V gene sequence: CDR1 SGHRS, CDR2 YFSETQ. The CDR3 is 14 amino acids. J was trimmed by 5 bases and V by 6 bases; bases with no gene match: 6. The DNA of the CDR3 is TGCGCCAGCAAGGATACAGGGGGAAATGAAAAACTGTTTTTT. It codes for CASKDTGGNEKLFF.

On this clonotype itself: This may stem from a read error, because a much larger clone lies one nucleotide away. V and J are TRBV5-4 and TRBJ2-5; 13 bases are a match to TRBD2. The CDR3 is 15 amino acids. Germline V lookup: CDR1 SGHNT, CDR2 YYREEE (reference sequence). CDR3 bases: TGTCCCAGCAGTCGCGGGACTAGCGGGACAGAGACCCAGTACTTC. Residues: CPSSRGTSGTETQYF.

This clonotype was seen repeatedly, ten times or more. The chain has TRBV7-2 and TRBJ2-3; the D is unclear. Between the trimmed V and J ends, which lost 1 base and 1 base, there was a span of 3 bases. Germline-derived CDR1 and CDR2 are SGHTA and FQGNSA. CDR3 length: 13 residues. The CDR3 nucleotides read TGTGCCAGCAGCTTAGATGGCACAGATACGCAGTATTTT. The encoded protein is CASSLDGTDTQYF.

This clonotype was found many times. The chain combines TRBV28 with TRBJ2-7; 11 bases line up with TRBD2. The CDR3 totals 15 residues. Germline V gene data show CDR1 as MDHEN and CDR2 as SYDVKM. Unmatched junction bases numbered 8, after V lost 6 bases and J lost 4 bases. The CDR3, as DNA: TGTGCCAGCAGCTGGGGACTAGCGGTCGGGTACGAGCAGTACTTC. Translation gives CASSWGLAVGYEQYF.

In its sample, this clonotype was seen many times. V and J are TRBV2 and TRBJ2-5; no clear D gene. Trimming removed 11 bases at V and 2 bases at J, with 12 bases between. CDR1 is SNHLY, CDR2 FYNNEI, per germline. This CDR3 region has 12 residues. The CDR3 is CASTKGQETQYF. The CDR3, as DNA: TGTGCCTCAACAAAGGGTCAAGAGACCCAGTACTTC.

This clonotype came up many times. The chain couples TRBV6-1 to TRBJ1-4; no clear D. The CDR3 has 11 residues. Germline CDR1 reads MNHNS; CDR2 reads SASEGT. Between the trimmed V and J ends, which lost 8 bases and 6 bases, there was a span of 7 bases. CDR3 amino acids: CASLIDEKLFF. The CDR3 DNA follows: TGTGCCAGCCTTATTGATGAAAAACTGTTTTTT.

With regard to this clonotype: A much larger clonotype is one base distant, so this may be a read error. This CDR3 reads CASSQDGSTNEKLFF. The CDR3 nucleotides are TGTGCCAGCAGCCAGGACGGGTCAACTAATGAAAAACTGTTTTTT. V gene TRBV7-9 combines with J gene TRBJ1-4; D remains unclear. This CDR3 comprises 15 residues. The germline gives CDR1 SEHNR, CDR2 FQNEAQ (reference sequence). V was clipped by 5 bases and J by 0 bases, with 10 bases between them.

Notes on this clonotype: A read error may explain this, as a much larger clone is one base away. This chain links TRBV18 with TRBJ1-6; D perhaps matches TRBD1 (6 bases). Germline assignment: CDR1 KGHSH and CDR2 LQKENI. The germline V and J ends were trimmed by 5 bases and 11 bases, with 19 bases remaining between them. CDR3 length: 15 amino acids. The DNA for the CDR3 is TGTGCCAGCTCAGCTGGACAGCCCGGCAATACACCCCTCCACTTT. Residues: CASSAGQPGNTPLHF.

There are many counts of this clonotype. This chain links TRBV28 with TRBJ2-7, with TRBD1 identical over 9 bases. This CDR3 has 13 residues. V lost 5 bases, J lost 6 bases, and 5 bases stayed unmatched. CDR1 MDHEN and CDR2 SYDVKM come from the germline V gene. In DNA form, the CDR3 reads TGTGCCAGCAGTATCGGACAGGGGTCCGAGCAGTACTTC. Protein sequence: CASSIGQGSEQYF. The full variable domain, completed using reference TRBV28 and TRBJ2-7, is DVKVTQSSRYLVKRTGEKVFLECVQDMDHENMFWYRQDPGLGLRLIYFSYDVKMKEKGDIPEGYSVSREKKERFSLILESASTNQTSMYLCASSIGQGSEQYFGPGTRLTVT.

A note on this clonotype: Being one base from a much bigger clone, this may be a read error. Because the CDR3 is missing its conserved closing phenylalanine or tryptophan, this is likely a read error. The chain couples TRBV20-1 to TRBJ2-1; 12 bases fit TRBD2. Germline V lookup: CDR1 DFQATT, CDR2 SNEGSKA (reference sequence). V was pared by 1 base and J by 7 bases, with 5 bases of the junction left unmatched. The CDR3 runs to 15 residues. The CDR3 region has the DNA TGCAGTGCTAGAGCTACTAGCGGGAGGTTGAATGAGCAGTTCCTC. Its translation: CSARATSGRLNEQFL.

In the case of this clonotype: A read error is possible here, since a much larger clone lies one base away. CDR3 sequence: CASSPWTGTTGELFF. The CDR3 DNA is TGTGCCAGCAGCCCCTGGACAGGGACCACCGGGGAGCTGTTTTTT. The chain combines TRBV9 with TRBJ2-2; TRBD1 matches at 8 bases. This CDR3 spans 15 amino acids. The ends lost 4 bases at V and 4 bases at J; junction bases unmatched: 6. In germline, CDR1 is SGDLS, CDR2 YYNGEE. The full variable domain, its missing parts supplied by reference TRBV9 and TRBJ2-2, is DSGVTQTPKHLITATGQRVTLRCSPRSGDLSVYWYQQSLDQGLQFLIQYYNGEERAKGNILERFSAQQFPDLHSELNLSSLELGDSALYFCASSPWTGTTGELFFGEGSRLTVL.

The chain uses TRBV5-1 and TRBJ2-5; TRBD1 matches 7 bases. This CDR3 is built from 14 residues. J lost 4 bases, V lost 2 bases, and 5 bases had no gene match. The germline V gene encodes CDR1 SGHRS and CDR2 YFSETQ. The CDR3 loop reads CASSLQGFTETQYF. The CDR3 DNA reads as TGCGCCAGCAGCTTACAGGGGTTTACAGAGACCCAGTACTTC.

This chain links TRBV6-5 with TRBJ2-1, with 11 bases fitting TRBD1. CDR1 is MNHEY and CDR2 is SVGAGI in the germline V gene. After removal of 5 bases from V and 7 bases from J, the junction contained 7 bases not matched to a gene. CDR3 length: 15 residues. The chain's CDR3 is CASSKLGTGGNEQFF. The CDR3 nucleotides read TGTGCCAGCAGTAAACTCGGGACAGGGGGGAATGAGCAGTTCTTC.

This clonotype was counted ten times or more. The chain carries TRBV7-8 and TRBJ2-3; the D is unclear. The V end was cut by 2 bases, the J end by 7 bases, with 7 bases between. CDR1 and CDR2 from the germline V gene are SGHVS and FQNEAQ. This CDR3 is built from 12 residues. The chain's CDR3 is CASSLSGNTQYF. CDR3 nucleotides: TGTGCCAGCAGCTTATCTGGGAATACGCAGTATTTT.

Many counts were recorded for this clonotype. This chain links TRBV7-2 with TRBJ1-2; 12 nucleotides match TRBD1. With V trimmed by 4 bases and J by 5 bases, 5 bases remained unmatched. This CDR3 has 15 amino acids. CDR1 and CDR2 (germline): SGHTA, FQGNSA. The CDR3 coding sequence is TGTGCCAGCAGCTCACCGGGACAGGGGGCGTATGGCTACACCTTC. Translated: CASSSPGQGAYGYTF.

This clonotype showed up many times. The rearrangement joins TRBV7-9 to TRBJ2-5; D not resolved. V lost 2 bases, J lost 5 bases, and 12 bases lay in between. CDR1 and CDR2 from the germline V gene are SEHNR and FQNEAQ (reference sequence). The CDR3 runs to 14 residues. CDR3 DNA sequence: TGTGCCAGCAGCTTATGGGGTGTAGTGGAGACCCAGTACTTC. As protein: CASSLWGVVETQYF.

Ten or more counts support this clonotype. CDR3 sequence (DNA): TGCAGTGCTAGGGAAGGGGGTTGGGCCTACAATGAGCAGTTCTTC. Translating gives CSAREGGWAYNEQFF. J is TRBJ2-1 and V is TRBV20-1; D is perhaps TRBD1 (6 bases). Trimming left V 3 bases short and J 2 bases short, with 14 bases between. The germline V gene has CDR1 DFQATT and CDR2 SNEGSKA (reference sequence). The CDR3 is 15 residues long.